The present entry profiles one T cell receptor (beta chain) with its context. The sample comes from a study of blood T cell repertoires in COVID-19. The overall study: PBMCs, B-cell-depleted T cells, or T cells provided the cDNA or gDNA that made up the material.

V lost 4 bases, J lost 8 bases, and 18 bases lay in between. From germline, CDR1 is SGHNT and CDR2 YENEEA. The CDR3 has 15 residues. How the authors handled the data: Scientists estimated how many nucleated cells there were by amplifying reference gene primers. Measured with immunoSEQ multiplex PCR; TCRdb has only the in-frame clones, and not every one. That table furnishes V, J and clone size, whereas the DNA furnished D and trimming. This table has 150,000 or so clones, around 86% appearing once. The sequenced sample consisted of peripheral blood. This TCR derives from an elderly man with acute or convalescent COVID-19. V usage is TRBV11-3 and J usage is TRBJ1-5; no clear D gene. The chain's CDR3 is CASSSTRGLQEPQHF. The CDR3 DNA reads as TGTGCCAGCAGCTCCACGCGAGGGCTTCAGGAGCCCCAGCATTTT.